This entry is about one T cell receptor beta chain. The method was immunoSEQ multiplex PCR; TCRdb's version includes in-frame clones alone and lacks a portion of them. The sample contains about 110,000 clones, approximately 70% of which appear only once. This sample is drawn from a study of blood T cell repertoires in COVID-19. For the study at large: PBMCs, B-cell-depleted T cells, or T cells were the source of the cDNA or gDNA that made up the material.

The CDR3 has 15 residues. Per the germline V gene, CDR1 is SGHTA and CDR2 is FQGTGA. The trim removed 3 bases at V and 1 base at J, leaving 2 bases unmatched. The specimen sequenced was peripheral blood. The rearrangement uses TRBV7-3 and TRBJ2-2; the match to TRBD1 covers 7 bases. This sequence originates from a woman aged 40 to 50 with acute or convalescent COVID-19. CDR3 nucleotides: TGTGCCAGCAGCTTCAACAGGGGGAACACCGGGGAGCTGTTTTTT. This sequence encodes CASSFNRGNTGELFF.